This record covers a single T cell receptor beta chain. This sample is part of a study of control samples from healthy donors and cancer patients. Looked up from germline, CDR1 is MNHEY and CDR2 is SVGAGI. Between the trimmed V and J ends, which lost 1 base and 6 bases, there was a span of 13 bases. The CDR3 has 14 amino acids. The table came from immunoSEQ multiplex PCR; TCRdb's copy has only in-frame clones and leaves some out. The sample yields some 170,000 clones, roughly 94% seen once. This clonotype was sampled from a man aged 55 to 69 with colorectal cancer. The V gene is TRBV6-5, the J gene TRBJ2-7; D might be TRBD1 (6 bases). Sequencing used PBMCs. CDR3 nucleotide sequence: TGTGCCAGCAGTTACTGGACAGACGTCTCCGAGCAGTACTTC. Amino acid sequence: CASSYWTDVSEQYF.